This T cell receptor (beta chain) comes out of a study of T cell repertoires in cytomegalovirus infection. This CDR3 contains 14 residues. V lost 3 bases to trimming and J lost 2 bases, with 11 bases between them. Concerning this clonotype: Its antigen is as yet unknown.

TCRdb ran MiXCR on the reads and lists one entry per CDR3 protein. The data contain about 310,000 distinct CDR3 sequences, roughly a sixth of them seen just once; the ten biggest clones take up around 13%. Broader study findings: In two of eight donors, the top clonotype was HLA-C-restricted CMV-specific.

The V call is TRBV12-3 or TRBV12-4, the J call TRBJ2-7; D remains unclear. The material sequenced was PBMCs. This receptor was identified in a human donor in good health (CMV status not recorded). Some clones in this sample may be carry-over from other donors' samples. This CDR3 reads CASSFWAPPYEQYF. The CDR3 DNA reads TGTGCCAGCAGTTTCTGGGCCCCCCCCTACGAGCAGTACTTC.